This TCR beta chain is from a study of T cell changes during pregnancy in multiple sclerosis. Produced via immunoSEQ multiplex PCR; TCRdb's table is partial and in-frame only. The data show 70,000 to 95,000 clones, with 85% to 95% seen just once and 2% to 2.5% held by the top ten. From germline, CDR1 is MRHNA and CDR2 SNTAGT. The V end was cut by 0 bases, the J end by 4 bases, with 4 bases between. The CDR3 runs 13 residues. The sample consisted of peripheral blood, taken in the third trimester of pregnancy. The rearrangement uses TRBV6-4 and TRBJ1-5; D not certain. The TCR originated in a female donor with multiple sclerosis, enrolled in a pregnancy study. The DNA for the CDR3 is TGTGCCAGCAGTGACTCGTCGAATCAGCCCCAGCATTTT. Its translation: CASSDSSNQPQHF.